A single T cell receptor beta chain is shown here with its context. Its antigen is unknown. This sample was included in a study of T cells expressing NK-cell markers. Study at large: The TCR beta repertoires originated in sorted CD3+CD56+NKG2C+, CD3+CD56+NKG2C- and CD3+CD56-NKG2C+ T cells. Broader study findings: Researchers report these clonotypes also headed the CD3+CD56-NKG2C+ fraction in a handful of donors.

TCRdb reprocessed the 5' RACE reads and reports one entry per CDR3 protein, with no DNA. The sample table sets out fewer than 300,000 distinct CDR3 sequences. CDR3 length equals 14 residues. Germline V gene data show CDR1 as DFQATT and CDR2 as SNEGSKA (reference sequence). The receptor was isolated from a woman aged 18-70 years in good health. The sequenced sample was blood T cells: a sorted CD56 or NKG2C T cell subset, CD4+ or CD8+ T cells, or bulk PBMC T cells (not recorded which). V and J are TRBV20-1 and TRBJ1-5; TCRdb proposes TRBD1, but this gene call is untestable without DNA. CDR3 sequence: CSATPVPGNQPQHF.